This entry is about one T cell receptor beta chain. This clone turned up a few times. It lacks a known antigen. There are no base qualities to consult, and no much larger clone falls within one base. The same CDR3 is also encoded by other DNA sequences in this sample. The data were taken from a study of cytomegalovirus exposure and HLA in healthy donors (dated by TCRdb to the late 2010s). Broadly, across the study: According to a later analysis, the roughly 130 validation repertoires were produced on the same platform as the 666 repertoires of the first cohort. High-throughput TCR immunosequencing, statistical association of individual TCRs with disease status, and machine learning were combined to predict cytomegalovirus infection status. The study was designed to test whether signatures of past pathogen exposure could be identified by cataloging public T cell receptors. A separate validation cohort of roughly 130 different subjects was used in addition to the roughly 670-subject first cohort.

For CDR1 and CDR2, the germline V gene (reference sequence) lists SEHNR and FQNEAQ. Relative to germline, V is missing 5 bases and J is missing 0 bases, with 4 bases of the junction outside any gene match. Including cysteine and phenylalanine, the CDR3 has 15 amino acids. Only the CDR3 region is kept as DNA, spanning 45 bases read in frame from base 1. The library was built by means of the immunoSEQ multiplex PCR assay. The study's own analysis went as follows. To diagnose cytomegalovirus status from the catalog of TCR beta chain sequences, a statistical classification framework was built. Imported from immuneACCESS, the table was reduced by TCRdb to in-frame sequences with V and J called. These copies leave out some clones; in studies compared against another copy, an unresolved V gene accounts for under half, and the cause of the remainder is not known. That table gives V, J and clone size, and the DNA gave D and trimming. The sample table contains some 220,000 clones; only one count was recorded for under 95% of them. In total, the top ten clones hold around 1.1% of the sample.

What the study reported, not specific to this receptor: A few of the identified cytomegalovirus-associated TCR beta chains were confirmed in vitro to be specific for cytomegalovirus antigens. In the study, around 150 TCR beta chains were listed as associated with cytomegalovirus. All 120 or so repertoires were used to score co-occurrence in the validation cohort in a later analysis, because that analysis had no HLA typing for the cohort. Most TCR sequences were seen in very few donors, while some public TCRs were found in many individuals. The authors suggested that the approach could potentially be extended to other disease states and immunological phenotypes. In a later analysis, TCRs clustered in the first cohort were found to also tend to co-occur in the roughly 120 validation repertoires, with approximately 93% of cluster scores above 0. The classifier was reported to diagnose cytomegalovirus status with high specificity and sensitivity in both the original cohort and the validation cohort.

The donors belonged to the validation cohort of approximately 130 subjects, which was separate from the 666-subject first cohort. Recombination linked TRBV7-9 to TRBJ2-7; 10 of the junction bases match TRBD2. Sequenced sample: PBMCs. This clonotype was sampled from a woman aged 18-35 years in good health and CMV-seronegative. The CDR3 region has the sequence CASSLGTSASYEQYF. The nucleotide sequence reads TGTGCCAGCAGCCTCGGGACTAGCGCCTCCTACGAGCAGTACTTC.